This T cell receptor (beta chain) was identified in a study of T cells in Graves' hyperthyroidism and ophthalmopathy. TCR beta CDR3 sequences were amplified from RNA transcripts. The HTBI primer set was used in a first-round RT-PCR of the TCR CDR3. TCRdb reprocessed the multiplex PCR reads with MiXCR, giving one entry per CDR3 protein. The sample includes some 360,000 distinct CDR3 sequences, around 18% seen only once; the top ten take roughly a sixth. Overall study findings and caveats: Blood shared most expanded thyroid clonotypes above 0.001.

A NOSPECS grade of at least 4, a Clinical Activity Score of at least 3 and duration under 3 months were recorded in ophthalmopathy patients. Clinical symptoms, serum thyroxine and TRAb, thyroid ultrasound and orbital computed tomography were used for the diagnoses. PBMCs were derived from 9.5 to 10 ml fresh peripheral blood. As to this clonotype: Its specificity is not known.

The sequence was collected from a woman between 35 and 50 years old with Graves' ophthalmopathy. Material for sequencing was blood.

CDR3 residues: CASSTTSGSNTGELFF. CDR3 nucleotides: TGTGCCAGCAGCACGACTAGCGGGTCGAACACCGGGGAGCTGTTTTTT. The genes are TRBV11-1 and TRBJ2-2; 10 nucleotides match TRBD2. CDR1 is SGHAT, CDR2 FQDESV, per germline (reference sequence). This CDR3 is built from 16 residues. With 5 bases clipped from V and 0 bases from J, the junction kept 3 bases outside the gene matches.